This T cell receptor beta chain came from a study of blood T cell repertoires in COVID-19 (dated by TCRdb to 2019 to 2021). Study-wide context: Collaborator samples came from the United States, Italy and Spain and covered acute and convalescent phases of COVID-19. Where HLA class I and class II types were available, the types were taken from metadata supplied by the sample provider, not from assay-based typing. The prospective study material was composed of cDNA or gDNA derived from T cells, B-cell-depleted T cells, or PBMCs. Subjects who had been exposed to COVID-19, were actively infected with it, or had recovered from it provided the deeply sampled blood TCRbeta repertoires that made up the dataset. Samples came from the ongoing ImmuneRACE study (first 160 participants) plus 1,254 subjects from 6 global collaborators. The repertoires were released in a freely available public database meant as a resource for research on the immune response to SARS-CoV-2. Sample metadata almost always included a de-identified subject ID, COVID-19 status, age in years and sex.

The immunoSEQ Assay, a bias-controlled multiplex PCR, was used to amplify TCRbeta CDR3 regions from genomic DNA. Per the authors' processing: The number of nucleated cells in each sample was estimated from the amplification of reference gene primers within the assay. To quantify the absolute abundance of each unique TCRbeta CDR3 rearrangement, sequence reads were collapsed and filtered. For each sample, productive Simpson clonality was calculated as the square root of Simpson's diversity index over productive rearrangements. TCRdb stores this immuneACCESS table with in-frame sequences only. Part of the clones is absent; in the studies checked, under half of the shortfall reflects unresolved V genes, and no reason is known for the rest. V and J calls plus clone size are reproduced from that table; the DNA served to infer D and trimming. This sample lists approximately 180,000 clones; more than 70% were detected once. The ten largest clonotypes hold 2.5% of the sample.

Whole blood was collected in K2EDTA tubes by collaborating institutions according to the institutions' own protocols. For TCRbeta analysis, collaborator samples were shipped as frozen whole blood, as isolated PBMCs, or as DNA extracted from either sample type. Between the V and J ends, shortened by 5 bases and 0 bases respectively, the junction contains 11 bases. The germline V gene (reference sequence) sets CDR1 to SEHNR and CDR2 to FQNEAQ. Measured from the cysteine to the phenylalanine, the CDR3 is 15 residues long. Only the CDR3 DNA stays, 45 bases, in frame from base 1. This clone appeared many times. Its antigen target is currently unknown. Base qualities are not recorded, but no much larger clone differs from it by a single base. The study at large found these results: Clinical and demographic metadata were provided uncurated, with the amount varying by source and participant.

The source is a middle-aged man with active or convalescent COVID-19. The chain couples TRBV7-9 to TRBJ2-1; no confident D gene assignment can be made. Input material: peripheral blood. In nucleotide form, the sequence is TGTGCCAGCAGCACCCGAAGGAGCTCCTACAATGAGCAGTTCTTC. This sequence encodes CASSTRRSSYNEQFF.